What follows are 24 T cell receptor beta chains derived from one specimen sequenced in a study (dated by TCRdb to between 2014 and 2017). To prepare the library, 5' RACE was applied. TCRdb names Illumina MiSeq as the instrument used. The public reads were quality trimmed at Q25 with fastp and then assembled into clones with MiXCR by TCRdb, keeping productive beta chains. Rows with a matching CDR3 protein are joined into one entry that keeps the most common DNA and genes. A total of about 57,000 distinct CDR3 sequences appear in this sample, less than 30% of them only once. The ten biggest clones cover 2% to 2.5% of the sample. Cells that were CD4+CD25+CD127-/low were the ones isolated as Tregs. Sequenced input: tumor-infiltrating Tregs sorted from the breast tumor. These receptor sequences come from a female donor with breast cancer.

Of note for this clonotype: Given a much more abundant clone one base away, this may be a read error. CDR3 DNA sequence: TGCAGCGTCCGGGACAATTACAATCGGCCCCAGCATTTT. Its protein product is CSVRDNYNRPQHF. The chain is built from TRBV29-1 and TRBJ1-5; TRBD1 is a possible D gene (6 bases). Per the germline V gene, CDR1 is SQVTM and CDR2 is ANQGSEA. The length of the CDR3 is 13 residues.

The table lists this clonotype with many counts. The chain uses TRBV9 and TRBJ2-5; a weak D match, TRBD2 (6 bases). CDR3 length: 14 residues. V was pared by 0 bases and J by 5 bases, with 11 bases between. Germline assignment: CDR1 SGDLS and CDR2 YYNGEE. The CDR3 sequence: CASSVGLVAETQYF. The CDR3 region has the DNA TGTGCCAGCAGCGTAGGACTAGTTGCGGAGACCCAGTACTTC.

The chain couples TRBV3-1 to TRBJ2-3, with D perhaps TRBD2 (6 bases). The CDR3 is 14 residues long. Germline V gives CDR1 LGHDT, CDR2 YNNKEL (reference sequence). Trimming took 4 bases from V and 4 from J, leaving 12 bases between them. The CDR3 bases are TGTGCCAGCAGCCTGTCGGGGGAGGCAGATACGCAGTATTTT. It codes for CASSLSGEADTQYF.

The chain is built from TRBV5-1 and TRBJ2-5; D unresolved. CDR3 size: 13 residues. Germline V CDR1 and CDR2: SGHRS, YFSETQ. Trimming took off 6 bases at V and 0 bases at J, with 9 bases between the two ends. The CDR3 bases are TGCGCCAGCAAGGCTGACAACCAAGAGACCCAGTACTTC. This gives the protein CASKADNQETQYF.

The V call is TRBV7-9, the J call TRBJ1-3; no definite D call. The CDR3 is 15 residues long. Trimming left V 5 bases short and J 3 bases short, with 14 bases between. From germline, CDR1 is SEHNR and CDR2 FQNEAQ (reference sequence). The DNA of the CDR3 is TGTGCCAGCAGCCTGCCCCGAAGGTTTGGAAACACCATATATTTT. It specifies CASSLPRRFGNTIYF.

This clonotype was counted many times. CDR3: CASSPGRDAGPHEQFF. CDR3 bases: TGTGCCAGCAGCCCGGGGAGGGATGCGGGCCCCCATGAGCAGTTCTTC. This chain links TRBV7-3 with TRBJ2-1, with 7 positions matching TRBD2. Germline-derived CDR1 and CDR2 are SGHTA and FQGTGA. The CDR3 contains 16 residues. The V gene end was trimmed by 5 bases and the J gene end by 8 bases; junction bases not matched to a gene: 15. The variable domain in full, completed from reference TRBV7-3 and TRBJ2-1, reads GAGVSQTPSNKVTEKGKYVELRCDPISGHTALYWYRQSLGQGPEFLIYFQGTGAADDSGLPNDRFFAVRPEGSVSTLKIQRTERGDSAVYLCASSPGRDAGPHEQFFGPGTRLTVL.

The J gene is TRBJ2-5, the V gene TRBV7-2; D assignment may be TRBD1 or TRBD2 (6 bases each). Trimming took off 4 bases at V and 4 bases at J, with 16 bases between the two ends. This CDR3 region has 15 residues. CDR1 is SGHTA and CDR2 is FQGNSA in the germline V gene. DNA for the CDR3: TGTGCCAGCAGCTCCTTTTGGGGGGCGGGAGAGACCCAGTACTTC. Protein product: CASSSFWGAGETQYF.

This clonotype was observed a handful of times. The V gene is TRBV4-1, the J gene TRBJ1-5, with 9 positions matching TRBD1. The CDR3 covers 18 residues. Unmatched junction bases numbered 7, after V lost 1 base and J lost 0 bases. Germline V gene lookup returns CDR1 MGHRA and CDR2 YSYEKL. The DNA of the CDR3 is TGCGCCAGCAGCCAAGGTACAGGGGGCCTAGGTAGCAATCAGCCCCAGCATTTT. It codes for CASSQGTGGLGSNQPQHF.

The sample holds a few counts of this clonotype. The rearrangement links TRBV5-1 to TRBJ2-2; 10 bases match TRBD2. This CDR3 spans 17 amino acids. Germline CDR1 is SGHRS and CDR2 is YFSETQ. Trimming took 0 bases from V and 4 from J; bases not matched to a gene: 6. CDR3 bases: TGCGCCAGCAGCTTGGATATAGCGGGGGGTTTCACCGGGGAGCTGTTTTTT. Amino acids: CASSLDIAGGFTGELFF.

This clonotype was observed a handful of times. This chain links TRBV29-1 with TRBJ1-1; TRBD1 is a possible D gene (5 bases). The CDR3 contains 13 residues. Germline V gene lookup returns CDR1 SQVTM and CDR2 ANQGSEA. V dropped 4 bases and J dropped 0 bases, with 9 bases sitting between them. The CDR3 here is CSVGLGVNTEAFF. DNA for the CDR3: TGCAGCGTTGGTTTAGGGGTGAACACTGAAGCTTTCTTT.

The rearrangement joins TRBV5-4 to TRBJ2-1; D is perhaps TRBD2 (6 bases). The CDR3 consists of 16 residues. Trimming cost V 0 bases and J 8 bases, with 18 bases left between them. Germline CDR1 is SGHNT and CDR2 is YYREEE (reference sequence). The CDR3 DNA is TGTGCCAGCAGCTTGGTGGAGGGCCTAAATTTATATGAGCAGTTCTTC. Protein: CASSLVEGLNLYEQFF. The full variable domain, rest sourced from reference TRBV5-4 and TRBJ2-1, is ETGVTQSPTHLIKTRGQQVTLRCSSQSGHNTVSWYQQALGQGPQFIFQYYREEENGRGNFPPRFSGLQFPNYSSELNVNALELDDSALYLCASSLVEGLNLYEQFFGPGTRLTVL.

This rearrangement joins TRBV20-1 to TRBJ2-5, with D unresolved. Trimming removed 3 bases at V and 0 bases at J, with 5 bases between. The CDR3 spans 12 residues. Germline values: CDR1 DFQATT, CDR2 SNEGSKA (reference sequence). The CDR3 DNA sequence: TGCAGTGCTAGGACTGACCAAGAGACCCAGTACTTC. Protein sequence: CSARTDQETQYF.

Concerning this clonotype: The junction departs from the called germline gene at one end, perhaps through a read error. The V gene is TRBV20-1, the J gene TRBJ2-3, with D possibly being TRBD1 or TRBD2 (6 bases each). CDR3 length equals 13 residues. CDR1 is DFQATT, CDR2 SNEGSKA, per germline (reference sequence). CDR3 region: CSAQPGGTDTRYF. CDR3 sequence (DNA): TGCAGTGCTCAACCCGGGGGCACAGATACGCGGTATTTT.

This clonotype showed up just a few times. V and J are TRBV7-9 and TRBJ2-7; D ambiguous. This CDR3 spans 12 amino acids. Germline assignment: CDR1 SEHNR and CDR2 FQNEAQ (reference sequence). The ends were cut back, 6 bases at V and 4 bases at J, with 10 bases in the middle. CDR3 protein: CASSSDFYEQYF. CDR3 bases: TGTGCCAGCAGTAGTGATTTTTACGAGCAGTACTTC.

This clonotype was picked up many times. V and J are TRBV7-2 and TRBJ2-2; no definite D call. The germline gives CDR1 SGHTA, CDR2 FQGNSA. The V end was cut by 6 bases, the J end by 4 bases, with 15 bases between. The length of the CDR3 is 15 residues. DNA of the CDR3: TGTGCCAGCAGTCCTGGGCGGATTGGCACCGGGGAGCTGTTTTTT. Translated: CASSPGRIGTGELFF.

This clonotype was found many times. V and J are TRBV7-3 and TRBJ1-4; the D is unclear. This CDR3 spans 13 amino acids. V was trimmed by 5 bases and J by 8 bases, leaving 12 bases between them. The germline gives CDR1 SGHTA, CDR2 FQGTGA. DNA for the CDR3: TGTGCCAGCAGCGAATCTCCGGTGGAAAAACTGTTTTTT. Translated, it gives CASSESPVEKLFF.

The rearrangement uses TRBV30 and TRBJ2-6; D unresolved. The CDR3 consists of 13 residues. V lost 1 base and J lost 2, with 3 bases in between. Germline V gives CDR1 GTSNPN, CDR2 SVGIG (reference sequence). CDR3 nucleotide sequence: TGTGCCTGGAGTGCAGCTGGGGCCAACGTCCTGACTTTC. This encodes CAWSAAGANVLTF. Variable domain in full (rest from reference TRBV30 and TRBJ2-6): SQTIHQWPATLVQPVGSPLSLECTVEGTSNPNLYWYRQAAGRGLQLLFYSVGIGQISSEVPQNLSASRPQDRQFILSSKKLLLSDSGFYLCAWSAAGANVLTFGAGSRLTVL.

This clonotype showed up just a few times. The rearrangement uses TRBV5-1 and TRBJ2-5, with 11 bases that match TRBD1. The CDR3 sequence is 15 residues long. V was clipped by 4 bases and J by 4 bases; unmatched bases: 6. The germline V gene has CDR1 SGHRS and CDR2 YFSETQ. The CDR3 here is CASSAGTGGGETQYF. The CDR3 coding sequence is TGCGCCAGCAGCGCTGGGACAGGGGGAGGAGAGACCCAGTACTTC.

This clonotype has more than one count but fewer than ten. J is TRBJ1-1 and V is TRBV7-9, with TRBD1 as a possible D gene (6 bases). The CDR3 is 16 residues long. Germline CDR1 reads SEHNR; CDR2 reads FQNEAQ (reference sequence). Trimming took off 4 bases at V and 2 bases at J, with 17 bases between the two ends. The CDR3 bases are TGTGCCAGCAGCTCATCCCGGGGGCGAGTCAACACTGAAGCTTTCTTT. It is translated as CASSSSRGRVNTEAFF.

On this clonotype: Sequence at one end of the junction differs from germline and may be a read error. V gene TRBV9 combines with J gene TRBJ1-1; possible D gene TRBD1, 5 bases. CDR3 length equals 16 residues. The germline V gene encodes CDR1 SGDLS and CDR2 YYNGEE. This CDR3 is CASGVATGGPLTEAFF. The CDR3 DNA follows: TGTGCCAGCGGCGTAGCTACGGGGGGACCCCTCACTGAAGCTTTCTTT.

This clonotype has a count of ten or more. V gene TRBV5-1 combines with J gene TRBJ2-1; no clear D. Trimming shortened V by 4 bases and J by 6 bases, and 11 bases separated the two germline ends. CDR1 is SGHRS, CDR2 YFSETQ, per germline. The CDR3 contains 13 residues. CDR3 nucleotide sequence: TGCGCCAGCAGCACTTCTAGGAGCAATGAGCAGTTCTTC. It codes for CASSTSRSNEQFF.

This clonotype was counted ten times or more. V usage is TRBV5-1 and J usage is TRBJ2-2, with a possible D match to TRBD2 (6 bases). Deletions cut 3 bases from V and 4 bases from J, with 7 bases between. The CDR3 loop spans 13 amino acids. The germline V gene encodes CDR1 SGHRS and CDR2 YFSETQ. CDR3 sequence: CASSWRGTGELFF. In DNA, the CDR3 is TGCGCCAGCAGCTGGAGGGGCACCGGGGAGCTGTTTTTT.

This clonotype was detected a few times. This sequence joins TRBV20-1 and TRBJ2-7, with TRBD2 matching 12 bases. J was trimmed by 5 bases and V by 5 bases; bases with no gene match: 10. The CDR3 has 15 residues. CDR1 and CDR2 (germline): DFQATT, SNEGSKA (reference sequence). The CDR3 is CSALTSGSRSDEQYF. In nucleotides, the CDR3 is TGCAGTGCTTTGACTAGCGGGAGTAGGAGCGACGAGCAGTACTTC.

This clonotype was seen repeatedly, ten times or more. The chain is built from TRBV4-1 and TRBJ2-1, with D maybe TRBD2 (5 bases). This CDR3 is 13 amino acids long. Germline CDR1 MGHRA, CDR2 YSYEKL. With 3 bases removed from V and 11 bases from J, the gap between germline ends came to 14 bases. The CDR3 sequence: CASSQVLRLQQFF. The CDR3 bases are TGCGCCAGCAGCCAGGTCCTCAGACTACAGCAGTTCTTC.